Presented here are 21 T cell receptor beta chains from one specimen sequenced in a study of cytomegalovirus exposure and HLA in healthy donors. The PCR employed 60 Vbeta primers together with 13 Jbeta primers. Some clones are missing from TCRdb's copy, which holds only in-frame ones; the method was immunoSEQ multiplex PCR. The sample consists of about 140,000 clones, less than 80% of them appearing once. The sequencing sample was made of PBMCs. These receptors were collected from a woman aged 45-59 years in good health and CMV-seropositive.

The CDR3 DNA follows: TGTGCCAGTAGTGCCAGGGTAACTGAAGCTTTCTTT. Its protein is CASSARVTEAFF. V is TRBV19 and J is TRBJ1-1, with D perhaps matching TRBD1 (5 bases). CDR1 and CDR2 (germline): LNHDA, SQIVND (reference sequence). The length of the CDR3 is 12 residues. V was trimmed by 5 bases and J by 5 bases, leaving 9 bases between them.

V usage is TRBV10-3 and J usage is TRBJ2-7, with TRBD1 matching over 8 bases. Germline V CDR1 and CDR2: ENHRY, SYGVKD. V dropped 2 bases and J dropped 6; count of bases not matched to a gene: 12. The CDR3 loop spans 16 amino acids. This CDR3 is CAISEEGRTGKGEQYF. The DNA for the CDR3 is TGTGCCATCAGTGAGGAGGGCAGGACAGGGAAAGGCGAGCAGTACTTC.

The table lists this clone with a few counts. The chain combines TRBV7-9 with TRBJ1-4, with D tentatively TRBD1 (5 bases). The germline V gene has CDR1 SEHNR and CDR2 FQNEAQ (reference sequence). The CDR3 spans 15 residues. V lost 2 bases to trimming and J lost 1 base, with 8 bases between them. The CDR3 DNA reads TGTGCCAGCAGCTTATACGGGGGAACTAATGAAAAACTGTTTTTT. Encoded protein: CASSLYGGTNEKLFF.

The chain carries TRBV19 and TRBJ1-5; D uncertain. Germline assignment: CDR1 LNHDA and CDR2 SQIVND (reference sequence). CDR3 size: 13 residues. V lost 9 bases and J 0 bases, leaving 9 bases between the germline ends. The CDR3 nucleotides read TGTGCCAGCCAACGGTATAGCAATCAGCCCCAGCATTTT. Protein sequence: CASQRYSNQPQHF.

V and J are TRBV4-2 and TRBJ2-1; 10 nucleotides match TRBD2. The CDR3 runs 15 residues. CDR1 and CDR2 (germline): LGHNA, YNFKEQ. The V and J ends lost 4 bases and 6 bases, in that order; junction bases with no gene match: 6. DNA for the CDR3: TGTGCCAGCAGCCGAGAAGCGGGGGGGCCCAATGAGCAGTTCTTC. This sequence encodes CASSREAGGPNEQFF.

V is TRBV7-8 and J is TRBJ1-4; D is uncertain. Germline CDR1 SGHVS, CDR2 FQNEAQ. CDR3 length: 12 amino acids. The ends were cut back, 4 bases at V and 2 bases at J, with 2 bases in the middle. The CDR3 DNA is TGTGCCAGCAGCTCGACTAATGAAAAACTGTTTTTT. It specifies CASSSTNEKLFF.

The V and J genes are TRBV5-1 and TRBJ2-3, with D possibly TRBD1 on 6 matching bases. V lost 3 bases, J lost 0 bases, and 11 bases lay in between. The CDR3 extends over 15 amino acids. Per germline, CDR1 SGHRS and CDR2 YFSETQ. CDR3 sequence: CASSSGTFSTDTQYF. The CDR3 DNA follows: TGCGCCAGCAGCTCAGGGACATTTAGCACAGATACGCAGTATTTT.

This clone has just a few counts. The chain couples TRBV4-3 to TRBJ1-2; no definite D call. Germline assignment: CDR1 LGHNA and CDR2 YSLEER. Trimming cost V 0 bases and J 7 bases, with 12 bases left between them. This CDR3 spans 14 amino acids. Here the CDR3 reads CASSQDGQSGGYTF. The CDR3 DNA sequence: TGCGCCAGCAGCCAAGATGGCCAGTCGGGTGGCTACACCTTC.

This chain links TRBV29-1 with TRBJ1-4, with D possibly being TRBD1 (5 bases). V was cut by 4 bases and J by 8 bases, with 11 bases left in between. The CDR3 sequence is 12 residues long. Germline loops: CDR1 SQVTM, CDR2 ANQGSEA. CDR3 residues: CSVVGGTEKLFF. CDR3 nucleotides: TGCAGCGTTGTGGGGGGGACCGAAAAACTGTTTTTT.

The chain carries TRBV5-1 and TRBJ1-1; perhaps TRBD1 as D (5 bases). Germline CDR1 is SGHRS and CDR2 is YFSETQ. This CDR3 has 15 amino acids. The V and J ends lost 0 bases and 0 bases respectively, with 9 bases between them. The CDR3 sequence is CASSLGQGVNTEAFF. The CDR3 DNA follows: TGCGCCAGCAGCTTGGGGCAGGGTGTGAACACTGAAGCTTTCTTT. The complete variable domain, with remaining parts taken from reference TRBV5-1 and TRBJ1-1, reads KAGVTQTPRYLIKTRGQQVTLSCSPISGHRSVSWYQQTPGQGLQFLFEYFSETQRNKGNFPGRFSGRQFSNSRSEMNVSTLELGDSALYLCASSLGQGVNTEAFFGQGTRLTVV.

The chain couples TRBV4-3 to TRBJ2-7; D might be TRBD2 (7 bases). This CDR3 has 16 residues. In germline, CDR1 is LGHNA, CDR2 YSLEER. Trimming took 0 bases from V and 3 from J, leaving 15 bases between them. The CDR3 region is CASSQEIGGAYYEQYF. CDR3 sequence (DNA): TGCGCCAGCAGCCAAGAAATTGGGGGGGCCTACTACGAGCAGTACTTC.

The chain has TRBV4-1 and TRBJ1-4; weak D call: TRBD1 (6 bases). Germline CDR1 and CDR2: MGHRA and YSYEKL. This CDR3 is built from 20 residues. The germline V and J ends were trimmed by 3 bases and 0 bases, with 23 bases remaining between them. CDR3 in DNA: TGCGCCAGCAGCCAGGGGGGGGGACACCCCATTGGGGCAACTAATGAAAAACTGTTTTTT. Its translation is CASSQGGGHPIGATNEKLFF.

J is TRBJ1-6 and V is TRBV30; 7 nucleotides match TRBD1. V lost 5 bases to trimming and J lost 10 bases; unmatched junction nucleotides: 11. The CDR3 covers 14 residues. Germline V lookup: CDR1 GTSNPN, CDR2 SVGIG (reference sequence). CDR3: CAWSSRQGDSPLHF. The CDR3 coding sequence is TGTGCCTGGTCCTCGAGGCAGGGGGACTCACCCCTCCACTTT.

This chain joins TRBV6-1 and TRBJ1-4, with D possibly TRBD1 on 6 matching bases. Trimming took off 1 base at V and 8 bases at J, with 11 bases between the two ends. Germline V CDR1 and CDR2: MNHNS, SASEGT. The CDR3 loop spans 14 amino acids. The DNA for the CDR3 is TGTGCCAGCAGTGAAGTCAGGGGTTGGGAAAAACTGTTTTTT. Translation gives CASSEVRGWEKLFF.

The CDR3 DNA sequence: TGTGCCTGGAGTGTAGGAGGAGTTTACTATGGCTACACCTTC. As protein: CAWSVGGVYYGYTF. The genes are TRBV30 and TRBJ1-2, with no clear D. The V gene's germline CDR1 is GTSNPN and CDR2 SVGIG (reference sequence). This CDR3 spans 14 amino acids. The V end lost 0 bases, the J end lost 3 bases, and 11 bases lay between the germline ends.

Notes on this clone: Other DNA sequences of this sample code for an identical CDR3. The chain uses TRBV11-3 and TRBJ1-6; D is unresolved. V lost 1 base to trimming and J lost 7 bases, with 5 bases between them. Germline values: CDR1 SGHNT, CDR2 YENEEA. The CDR3 is 13 residues long. The CDR3 bases are TGTGCCAGCAGCTTAGGTGGCAATTCACCCCTCCACTTT. This translates into CASSLGGNSPLHF.

The chain carries TRBV4-2 and TRBJ1-4; 7 positions match TRBD1. The CDR3 extends over 15 amino acids. Germline trimming cut 1 base from V and 6 bases from J; bases unmatched to any gene: 5. The V gene's germline CDR1 is LGHNA and CDR2 YNFKEQ. The CDR3 DNA reads TGTGCCAGCAGCCAAGTACCAGGGGGTGATGAAAAACTGTTTTTT. Translating it yields CASSQVPGGDEKLFF.

This clone turned up a few times. This rearrangement joins TRBV13 to TRBJ2-3, with D possibly matching TRBD2 (6 bases). The length of the CDR3 is 16 residues. Germline CDR1 reads PRHDT; CDR2 reads FYEKMQ (reference sequence). Trimming left V 0 bases short and J 2 bases short, with 12 bases between. DNA for the CDR3: TGTGCCAGCAGCTTAGGGGCGGGAACCTACACAGATACGCAGTATTTT. Translation: CASSLGAGTYTDTQYF.

The chain joins TRBV5-1 to TRBJ2-1; D is perhaps TRBD1 (7 bases). The CDR3 spans 16 residues. Germline CDR1 reads SGHRS; CDR2 reads YFSETQ. The V end lost 4 bases, the J end lost 5 bases, and 19 bases lay between the germline ends. CDR3 coding DNA: TGCGCCAGCAGCAGGGGGCGGGGAACCGTCCACAATGAGCAGTTCTTC. Residues: CASSRGRGTVHNEQFF.

V gene TRBV2 combines with J gene TRBJ1-1; 8 bases align to TRBD1. V gave up 2 bases and J gave up 1 base; unmatched junction bases: 6. This CDR3 region has 16 residues. The germline V gene encodes CDR1 SNHLY and CDR2 FYNNEI. The CDR3 is CASSEPRGPGNTEAFF. CDR3 coding DNA: TGTGCCAGCAGTGAACCCAGGGGGCCCGGGAACACTGAAGCTTTCTTT.

This clone appeared a few times. V and J are TRBV11-2 and TRBJ1-2; D is perhaps TRBD1 (5 bases). V was clipped by 5 bases and J by 5 bases, with 9 bases between them. Germline V gene sequence: CDR1 SGHAT, CDR2 FQNNGV. The CDR3 length is 12 residues. Here the CDR3 DNA reads TGTGCCAGCAGCCAGGGCTATTATGGCTACACCTTC. Its protein is CASSQGYYGYTF.